This TCR beta chain comes out of a study of tumor and adjacent non-tumor tissue in lung cancer. On the study more broadly: Patients comprised about a dozen adenocarcinoma, a couple of squamous cell carcinoma and 1 small cell lung cancer.

This clonotype was seen ten or more times. CDR3 length: 13 residues. CDR1 SGHNT and CDR2 YYREEE come from the germline V gene (reference sequence). Trimming cost V 4 bases and J 1 base, with 8 bases left between them. The template was RNA from unsorted bulk tissue. More than 3 cm separated this lung sample from the edge of the tumor. A modified ARM-PCR protocol with three rounds of nested PCR amplified TCRbeta. MiXCR, run by TCRdb on the multiplex PCR reads, gives a single entry per CDR3 protein. The sample holds tens of thousands of distinct CDR3 sequences, more than 75% seen once. The chain carries TRBV5-4 and TRBJ1-1; D call uncertain. The TCR was taken from a man between 60 and 70 years old with non-small cell lung cancer. The specimen was distant non-tumor lung tissue. The CDR3 loop is CASSTRSNTEAFF. CDR3 coding DNA: TGTGCCAGCAGCACAAGATCGAACACTGAAGCTTTCTTT.